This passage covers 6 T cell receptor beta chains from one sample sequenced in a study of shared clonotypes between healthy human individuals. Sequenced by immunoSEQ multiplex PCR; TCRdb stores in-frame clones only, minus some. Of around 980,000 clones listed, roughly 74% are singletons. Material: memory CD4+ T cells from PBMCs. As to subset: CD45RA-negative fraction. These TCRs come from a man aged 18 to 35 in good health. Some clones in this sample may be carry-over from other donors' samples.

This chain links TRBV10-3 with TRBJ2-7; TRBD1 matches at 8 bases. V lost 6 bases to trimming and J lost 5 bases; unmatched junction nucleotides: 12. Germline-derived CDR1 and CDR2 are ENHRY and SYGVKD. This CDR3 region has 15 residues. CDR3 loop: CAIRPRTGNLDEQYF. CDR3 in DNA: TGTGCCATCAGACCAAGGACAGGGAACCTCGACGAGCAGTACTTC.

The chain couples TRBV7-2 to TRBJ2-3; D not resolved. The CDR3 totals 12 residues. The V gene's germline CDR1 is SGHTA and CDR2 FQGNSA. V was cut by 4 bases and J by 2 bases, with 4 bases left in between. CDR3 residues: CASSWTTDTQYF. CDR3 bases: TGTGCCAGCAGCTGGACCACAGATACGCAGTATTTT.

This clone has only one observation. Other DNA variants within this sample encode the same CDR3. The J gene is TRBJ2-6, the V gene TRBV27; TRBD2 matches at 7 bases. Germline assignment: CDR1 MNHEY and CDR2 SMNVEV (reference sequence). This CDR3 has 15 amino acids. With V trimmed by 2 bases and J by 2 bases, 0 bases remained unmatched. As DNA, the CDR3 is TGTGCCAGCAGTTTAGGGAGGGCTGGGGCCAACGTCCTGACTTTC. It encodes CASSLGRAGANVLTF.

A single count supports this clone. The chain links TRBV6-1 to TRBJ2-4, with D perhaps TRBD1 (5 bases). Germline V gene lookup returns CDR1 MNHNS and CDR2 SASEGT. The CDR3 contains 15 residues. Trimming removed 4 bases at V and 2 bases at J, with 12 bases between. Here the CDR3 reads CASSGQSITKNIQYF. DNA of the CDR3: TGTGCCAGCAGTGGACAGTCAATAACCAAAAACATTCAGTACTTC.

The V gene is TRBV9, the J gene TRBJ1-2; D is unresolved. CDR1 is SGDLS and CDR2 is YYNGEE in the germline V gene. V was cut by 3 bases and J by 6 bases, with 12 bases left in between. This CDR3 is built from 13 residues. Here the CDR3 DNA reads TGTGCCAGCAGCGCCCGGTTGTCCGATGGCTACACCTTC. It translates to CASSARLSDGYTF.

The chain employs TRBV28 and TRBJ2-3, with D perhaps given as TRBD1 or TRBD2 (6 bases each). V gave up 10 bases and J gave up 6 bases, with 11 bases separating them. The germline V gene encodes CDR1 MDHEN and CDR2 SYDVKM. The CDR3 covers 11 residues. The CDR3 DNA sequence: TGTGCCACCACAGGGAGGGATACGCAGTATTTT. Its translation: CATTGRDTQYF. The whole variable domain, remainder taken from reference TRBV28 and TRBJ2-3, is DVKVTQSSRYLVKRTGEKVFLECVQDMDHENMFWYRQDPGLGLRLIYFSYDVKMKEKGDIPEGYSVSREKKERFSLILESASTNQTSMYLCATTGRDTQYFGPGTRLTVL.